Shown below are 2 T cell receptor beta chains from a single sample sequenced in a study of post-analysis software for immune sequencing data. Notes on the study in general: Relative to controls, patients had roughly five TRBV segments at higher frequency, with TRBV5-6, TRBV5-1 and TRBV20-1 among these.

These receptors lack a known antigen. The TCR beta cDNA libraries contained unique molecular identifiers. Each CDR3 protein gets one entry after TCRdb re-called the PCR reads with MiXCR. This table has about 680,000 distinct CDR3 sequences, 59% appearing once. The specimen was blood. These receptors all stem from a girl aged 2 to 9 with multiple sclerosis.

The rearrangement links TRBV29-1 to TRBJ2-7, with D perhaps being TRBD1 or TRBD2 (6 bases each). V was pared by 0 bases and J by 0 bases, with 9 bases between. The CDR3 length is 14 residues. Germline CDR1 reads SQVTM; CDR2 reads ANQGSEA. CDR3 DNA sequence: TGCAGCGTTGAAGATCCGGGGGCCTCCTACGAGCAGTACTTC. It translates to CSVEDPGASYEQYF.

Written as DNA, the CDR3 is TGTGCCAGCAGCTTATTTATGGGGAATAATGAGCAGTTCTTC. The encoded protein is CASSLFMGNNEQFF. This sequence joins TRBV11-3 and TRBJ2-1; D not certain. The CDR3 loop spans 14 amino acids. V lost 2 bases and J lost 7, with 12 bases in between. The germline CDR1 and CDR2 sequences are SGHNT and YENEEA.